This T cell receptor (beta chain) comes out of a study of T cell repertoires in cytomegalovirus infection. Study-wide background: CMV epitopes in the study were HLA-C-restricted (recently identified) and HLA-B-restricted (well studied). Public TCR beta signatures indicated both CMV infection and matching HLA type.

TCRdb used MiXCR to reprocess the reads, holding one entry per CDR3 protein. The profile shows 400,000 to 600,000 distinct CDR3 sequences, 40% to 50% of them singletons. Study observations and caveats: It was HLA-C-restricted CMV-specific TCR beta clonotypes that dominated the response ex vivo. Cumulative frequency of public TCR beta families picked out carriers of CMV plus the relevant HLA.

Germline-derived CDR1 and CDR2 are SGHAT and FQNNGV. The CDR3 extends over 14 amino acids. V lost 5 bases to trimming and J lost 8 bases, with 15 bases between them. A word on this clonotype: The antigen remains unidentified.

The gene calls are TRBV11-2 and TRBJ1-4; D uncertain. This clonotype was sampled from a human donor in good health (CMV status not recorded). Some clones in this sample may be carry-over from other donors' samples. The sample consisted of cultured PBMCs, taken from culture after CMV antigen stimulation. The CDR3 region is CASSPRPIVEKLFF. In DNA form, the CDR3 reads TGTGCCAGCAGCCCTCGTCCTATCGTGGAAAAACTGTTTTTT.